Listed here are 5 T cell receptor beta chains from one sample, sequenced in a study of blood T cells in healthy people across ages. A second PCR, run for about 6 to 12 cycles, used a sample-barcoded 5' primer plus a J-beta primer mix. TCRdb processed the 5' RACE reads anew with MiXCR; each CDR3 protein has one entry. The profile shows 660,000 or so distinct CDR3 sequences, 58% of them singletons. The specimen sequenced was blood. The receptors were sampled from a man between 60 and 75 years old in good health.

This chain connects TRBV5-1 to TRBJ2-6; tentative D call: TRBD2 (6 bases). Trimming left V 5 bases short and J 2 bases short, with 17 bases between. The CDR3 has 17 residues. CDR1 is SGHRS, CDR2 YFSETQ, per germline. The CDR3 DNA reads as TGCGCCAGCAGTTCCCACCTTGGAGGGACTGGGGCCAACGTCCTGACTTTC. The encoded protein is CASSSHLGGTGANVLTF.

This clonotype has just a few counts. This chain links TRBV3-1 with TRBJ2-7; D is unresolved. The CDR3 runs 15 residues. Germline CDR1 reads LGHDT; CDR2 reads YNNKEL (reference sequence). V was shortened by 0 bases and J by 2 bases, with 11 bases between the two germline ends. DNA of the CDR3: TGTGCCAGCAGCCAAGATCGGCGACAAACCTACGAGCAGTACTTC. Translation gives CASSQDRRQTYEQYF.

The V call is TRBV4-1, the J call TRBJ2-5, with D perhaps assigned TRBD1 or TRBD2 (5 bases each). Between the trimmed V and J ends, which lost 2 bases and 5 bases, there was a span of 15 bases. The CDR3 contains 15 residues. The germline V gene encodes CDR1 MGHRA and CDR2 YSYEKL. CDR3 nucleotide sequence: TGCGCCAGCAGCCAAAGCGGACAAAGAGGGGAGACCCAGTACTTC. This translates into CASSQSGQRGETQYF.

This chain joins TRBV21-1 and TRBJ2-5; the D call in the table, TRBD1, was not verified against the DNA. The J call may be faulty, since TRBJ2-7 better matches the DNA end. TRBV21-1 is designated a pseudogene. The CDR3 has 19 residues. DNA for the CDR3: TGTGCCAGCAGCAAAGCCATTGGGGACAGGGCCTCTTTCGGCCACGAGCAGTACTTC. Protein: CASSKAIGDRASFGHEQYF.

This clonotype was picked up one time. This rearrangement joins TRBV7-2 to TRBJ2-1; 8 bases agree with TRBD2. V lost 6 bases to trimming and J lost 0 bases; unmatched junction nucleotides: 4. This CDR3 comprises 15 residues. CDR1 SGHTA and CDR2 FQGNSA come from the germline V gene. CDR3 in amino acids: CASRPSGSSYNEQFF. In DNA form, the CDR3 reads TGTGCCAGCAGGCCGAGCGGGAGCTCCTACAATGAGCAGTTCTTC.